This TCR beta chain is drawn from a study of immune reconstitution after stem cell transplant in scleroderma. TCRdb recomputed calls from the RT-PCR reads with MiXCR, one row per CDR3 protein. The repertoire includes more than 4,500 distinct CDR3 sequences, 8.5% of them detected once, and around 4.2% sits in the top ten. The germline CDR1 and CDR2 sequences are SQVTM and ANQGSEA. This CDR3 contains 14 residues. V dropped 6 bases and J dropped 8 bases, with 22 bases sitting between them. This sequence originates from a male donor with systemic sclerosis. The sample here was taken before or after autologous hematopoietic stem cell transplantation (not recorded which). V gene TRBV29-1 combines with J gene TRBJ1-2, with a weak D call TRBD1 (5 bases). CDR3 sequence (DNA): TGCAGCGTGGCCCGGGAGGGCAGGGCAGGCGGCTACACCTTC. Its protein product is CSVAREGRAGGYTF.